This entry features one T cell receptor beta chain sequence. No antigen is known for it. These data come from a study of CD8+ T cells in alopecia areata. Study at large: The share of scalp area affected provided the severity score for treated patients.

Whole-study results and caveats: In scalp and blood during tofacitinib, many expanded lesional clones persisted. The link between baseline CD8+ expansion and response remains uncertain with one nonresponder. Tofacitinib significantly lowered scalp clonality and expanded CD8+ clones among the top 100.

Documented treatment: oral pan-JAK inhibitor, 5-10 mg twice daily. RNA extraction and reverse transcription yielded cDNA as sequencing template. Profiled with immunoSEQ multiplex PCR; TCRdb holds only in-frame clones, not every one. The table records 150,000 or so clones, 65% of them present only once. This material consisted of CD4+ T cells sorted from blood, taken at week 4, from a patient treated with tofacitinib. The receptor was derived from a human donor with alopecia areata.

The DNA of the CDR3 is TGTGCCAGCAGTGAATTAGTTAGCCCCGCTGAAGCTTTCTTT. This translates into CASSELVSPAEAFF. The rearrangement joins TRBV25-1 to TRBJ1-1; D unclear. Germline V gene data show CDR1 as MGHDK and CDR2 as SYGVNS. V lost 1 base, J lost 6 bases, and 12 bases lay in between. The CDR3 loop spans 14 amino acids.